These 4 T cell receptor beta chains share one sample of origin, sequenced in a study of blood T cell repertoires in COVID-19. Measured with immunoSEQ multiplex PCR; TCRdb has only the in-frame clones, and not every one. The data hold about 200,000 clones, with roughly 80% observed a single time. Material for sequencing was peripheral blood. The receptors stem from a man aged 60 to 75 with COVID-19, enrolled during active disease.

The CDR3 DNA sequence: TGTGCCAGCAGTACCTCTGCCCGGACTGCCGCAGATACGCAGTATTTT. Translated, it gives CASSTSARTAADTQYF. V usage is TRBV28 and J usage is TRBJ2-3, with D perhaps matching TRBD2 (5 bases). V lost 5 bases to trimming and J lost 4 bases, with 19 bases between them. The CDR3 totals 16 residues. Germline V gene sequence: CDR1 MDHEN, CDR2 SYDVKM.

The V gene is TRBV19, the J gene TRBJ1-2; D is perhaps TRBD1 (5 bases). V lost 5 bases to trimming and J lost 5 bases, with 15 bases between them. The CDR3 has 14 residues. Germline CDR1 is LNHDA and CDR2 is SQIVND (reference sequence). The CDR3 loop is CASSPIDRPYGYTF. For the CDR3, the DNA is TGTGCCAGTAGTCCCATCGACAGACCTTATGGCTACACCTTC.

The chain employs TRBV5-1 and TRBJ2-1; 13 bases fit TRBD2. Per germline, CDR1 SGHRS and CDR2 YFSETQ. The CDR3 runs to 15 residues. J lost 9 bases, V lost 4 bases, and 7 bases had no gene match. The CDR3: CASSRLAGGRGEQFF. The CDR3 DNA reads TGCGCCAGCAGCCGACTAGCGGGGGGCCGCGGTGAGCAGTTCTTC.

CDR3 sequence reads: CASSQVNGQQYF. CDR3 coding DNA: TGTGCCAGCAGCCAAGTTAATGGGCAGCAGTACTTC. The chain joins TRBV14 to TRBJ2-7, with D hard to call. CDR1 SGHDN and CDR2 FVKESK come from the germline V gene. With 1 base removed from V and 8 bases from J, the gap between germline ends came to 9 bases. The CDR3 covers 12 residues.